The TCR beta chain described here comes from a study of control samples from healthy donors and cancer patients. Repertoires were generated with immunoSEQ multiplex PCR, while TCRdb's copy carries only in-frame clones and drops some. The table shows around 80,000 clones, with 91% occurring only once. The CDR3 consists of 16 residues. Trimming left V 0 bases short and J 1 base short, with 13 bases between. Germline CDR1 LGHNA, CDR2 YNFKEQ. This receptor was obtained from a man aged 45-60 years in good health. What was sequenced was blood. The V call is TRBV4-2, the J call TRBJ2-7; a weak D match, TRBD2 (5 bases). The chain's CDR3 is CASSQDPGEGSYEQYF. CDR3 DNA sequence: TGTGCCAGCAGCCAAGATCCCGGGGAAGGTTCCTACGAGCAGTACTTC.